Below, one T cell receptor beta chain is given with its context. The entry originates in a study of T cell changes during pregnancy in multiple sclerosis. The V end was cut by 7 bases, the J end by 3 bases, with 18 bases between. CDR3 length: 14 amino acids. CDR1 is GTSNPN and CDR2 is SVGIG in the germline V gene (reference sequence). Sequenced by immunoSEQ multiplex PCR; TCRdb stores in-frame clones only, minus some. The sample yields more than 80,000 clones, 92% seen once. Sequencing was performed on peripheral blood, taken in the first trimester of pregnancy. The sequence came from a female donor with multiple sclerosis, enrolled in a pregnancy study. The rearrangement uses TRBV30 and TRBJ1-2, with D maybe TRBD1 (5 bases). CDR3: CASNRTGGYYGYTF. CDR3 nucleotides: TGTGCCTCTAACCGTACGGGGGGTTACTATGGCTACACCTTC.